These T cell receptor beta chains were read from a single sample in a study of blood T cells in healthy people across ages. TCRdb analysed the 5' RACE reads with MiXCR anew, one entry per CDR3 protein. The sample records roughly 1 million distinct CDR3 sequences, approximately 25% being singletons. The sample also formed part of further work on T cells of mothers and their children.

Sequences were obtained from blood. These receptors were taken from a girl aged 2 to 10 in good health. CDR3s include the opening cysteine and the closing phenylalanine or tryptophan. The D gene is left open where the match is weak. For some rows the clone size is stated as once, few or many, or as a class when expanded; others skip it.

d_call j_call v_call clone_size cdr3_aa cdr3_nt
. TRBJ1-4 TRBV7-6 . CASSLYPIATNEKLFF TGTGCCAGCAGCCTCTATCCCATAGCAACTAATGAAAAACTGTTTTTT
. TRBJ2-3 TRBV7-2 . CASSLRGRGYTDTQYF TGTGCCAGCAGCTTGAGGGGCAGGGGTTATACAGATACGCAGTATTTT
. TRBJ2-1 TRBV6-4 . CASSDSRYNEQFF TGTGCCAGCAGTGACTCCAGGTACAATGAGCAGTTCTTC
. TRBJ2-3 TRBV6-6 . CASKRRGSTDTQYF TGTGCCAGCAAAAGAAGGGGCAGCACAGATACGCAGTATTTT
. TRBJ1-2 TRBV6-5 . CASTSRDGYGYTF TGTGCCAGCACGTCCCGGGACGGCTATGGCTACACCTTC
TRBD2 TRBJ2-7 TRBV12-3/TRBV12-4 . CASSFVLGREGRVEQYF TGTGCCAGCAGTTTTGTCTTGGGGCGGGAGGGCCGAGTCGAGCAGTACTTC
. TRBJ2-3 TRBV7-2 few CASSSLAVEPSTDTQYF TGTGCCAGCAGCTCATTAGCGGTAGAACCTAGCACAGATACGCAGTATTTT
. TRBJ1-3 TRBV24-1 . CATSDPRTDGNTIYF TGTGCCACCAGTGACCCTAGGACGGACGGAAACACCATATATTTT
. TRBJ2-5 TRBV13 . CASSLESGETQYF TGTGCCAGCAGCTTAGAGTCCGGAGAGACCCAGTACTTC
. TRBJ2-1 TRBV18 many CASSPASSYNEQFF TGTGCCAGCTCACCGGCAAGCTCCTACAATGAGCAGTTCTTC
TRBD2 TRBJ2-1 TRBV6-5 . CASSYSRGRANEQFF TGTGCCAGCAGTTACTCGAGAGGGAGGGCCAATGAGCAGTTCTTC
TRBD1 TRBJ1-2 TRBV7-2 . CASSLETGRRGYTF TGTGCCAGCAGCTTAGAGACAGGGCGGAGGGGCTACACCTTC
. TRBJ2-5 TRBV5-5 few CASSLSPTSPQETQYF TGTGCCAGCAGCTTGTCCCCAACTAGCCCGCAAGAGACCCAGTACTTC
. TRBJ1-2 TRBV12-3/TRBV12-4 few CASSLVGRYGYTF TGTGCCAGCAGTTTGGTGGGGAGATATGGCTACACCTTC
TRBD2 TRBJ2-6 TRBV5-1 . CASSSGLAGDLTSSGANVLTF TGCGCCAGCAGCTCGGGACTAGCGGGAGATCTAACTTCCTCTGGGGCCAACGTCCTGACTTTC
TRBD2 TRBJ2-5 TRBV6-1 . CASISFAGGLGETQYF TGTGCCAGCATCTCGTTCGCGGGGGGGTTGGGAGAGACCCAGTACTTC
. TRBJ2-3 TRBV12-3/TRBV12-4 . CASSSGSGGPDTQYF TGTGCCAGCAGTTCCGGAAGTGGGGGCCCAGATACGCAGTATTTT
. TRBJ1-3 TRBV6-5 . CASSSSHSSGNTIYF TGTGCCAGCAGTTCCTCCCACAGTTCTGGAAACACCATATATTTT
. TRBJ1-3 TRBV12-3/TRBV12-4 few CASTPGVAGNTIYF TGTGCCAGCACCCCCGGGGTAGCTGGAAACACCATATATTTT
. TRBJ1-2 TRBV29-1 . CSVEDVRGGYGYTF TGCAGCGTTGAAGATGTACGGGGAGGGTATGGCTACACCTTC
. TRBJ1-6 TRBV7-2 . CASSLAEGKAPLHF TGTGCCAGCAGCTTAGCCGAGGGGAAGGCACCCCTCCACTTT
. TRBJ2-1 TRBV4-3 few CASSQDKWGSRRTEQFF TGCGCCAGCAGCCAAGATAAGTGGGGTAGTAGGAGAACTGAGCAGTTCTTC
TRBD1 TRBJ2-7 TRBV9 few CASSGTGTGTGEQYF TGTGCCAGCAGCGGTACCGGGACAGGGACGGGGGAGCAGTACTTC
TRBD1 TRBJ1-1 TRBV27 many CASSWTGNTEAFF TGTGCCAGCAGTTGGACAGGAAACACTGAAGCTTTCTTT
. TRBJ1-3 TRBV6-6 . CASSWKGGNTIYF TGTGCCAGCAGTTGGAAAGGGGGAAACACCATATATTTT
. TRBJ1-5 TRBV27 few CPRGEDQPQHF TGTCCGCGGGGAGAAGATCAGCCCCAGCATTTT
. TRBJ2-7 TRBV20-1 many CSARDNSYEQYF TGCAGCGCCCGGGACAACTCCTACGAGCAGTACTTC
. TRBJ2-3 TRBV6-5 . CASSYLGTDTQYF TGTGCCAGCAGTTACTTAGGCACAGATACGCAGTATTTT
. TRBJ2-7 TRBV27 . CASSPDSSPYEQYF TGTGCCAGCAGTCCTGACAGTTCACCCTACGAGCAGTACTTC
. TRBJ2-3 TRBV20-1 few CSARDPLVWDTQYF TGCAGTGCTAGAGATCCGCTGGTTTGGGATACGCAGTATTTT
. TRBJ2-1 TRBV4-3 few CASSQDPGGPYNEQFF TGCGCCAGCAGCCAAGATCCGGGGGGCCCCTACAATGAGCAGTTCTTC
TRBD1 TRBJ2-4 TRBV6-6 few CAIRGPGPWYF TGTGCCATAAGGGGGCCAGGACCGTGGTACTTC
. TRBJ2-5 TRBV4-3 . CASSQDSREETQYF TGCGCCAGCAGCCAAGATTCCCGGGAGGAGACCCAGTACTTC
. TRBJ2-5 TRBV14 few CASNHVDETQYF TGTGCCAGCAACCACGTCGATGAGACCCAGTACTTC
. TRBJ2-7 TRBV7-8 few CASSLGSSAYEQYF TGTGCCAGCAGCTTAGGATCTAGCGCCTACGAGCAGTACTTC
. TRBJ2-7 TRBV4-1 few CASSQETGLPIEQYF TGCGCCAGCAGCCAAGAAACTGGACTACCCATAGAGCAGTACTTC
. TRBJ2-5 TRBV24-1 . CATSDPGGSETQHF TGTGCCACCAGTGACCCCGGGGGCTCGGAGACCCAGCACTTC
. TRBJ2-1 TRBV11-1 . CASRRLNEQFF TGTGCCAGCAGACGATTGAATGAGCAGTTCTTC
. TRBJ2-7 TRBV4-3 . CASSQDHRTDYEQYF TGCGCCAGCAGCCAAGACCACAGGACAGACTACGAGCAGTACTTC
. TRBJ1-3 TRBV7-3 . CASSLEGTSGNTIYF TGTGCCAGCAGCTTAGAGGGGACGTCTGGAAACACCATATATTTT